One and the same sample provided the 12 T cell receptor beta chains below, sequenced in a study of T cell responses to AZD1222 COVID-19 vaccine. Profiled with immunoSEQ multiplex PCR; TCRdb holds only in-frame clones, not every one. The profile shows about 160,000 clones, around nine tenths of them singletons. The sequencing used peripheral blood, collected 28 days after the second AZD1222 dose. These receptors came from an adult who received the AZD1222 COVID-19 vaccine.

The gene calls are TRBV9 and TRBJ2-2, with TRBD1 as a possible D gene (5 bases). Per germline, CDR1 SGDLS and CDR2 YYNGEE. The CDR3 is made up of 16 amino acids. V shed 2 bases and J shed 4 bases, with 15 bases lying between them. The CDR3 loop reads CASSVVAGRITGELFF. The DNA for the CDR3 is TGTGCCAGCAGCGTCGTAGCAGGGCGGATCACCGGGGAGCTGTTTTTT.

The chain recombines TRBV13 with TRBJ2-7, with 7 bases lining up with TRBD1. The V gene's germline CDR1 is PRHDT and CDR2 FYEKMQ (reference sequence). This CDR3 is built from 17 residues. V was clipped by 4 bases and J by 0 bases; unmatched bases: 12. The CDR3 nucleotides are TGTGCCAGCAGCTACCCACCCCCACAGGGGAGCTCCTACGAGCAGTACTTC. This gives the protein CASSYPPPQGSSYEQYF.

This rearrangement joins TRBV11-1 to TRBJ1-5; D remains ambiguous. Trimming removed 4 bases at V and 4 bases at J, with 8 bases between. The CDR3 totals 13 residues. Germline CDR1 and CDR2: SGHAT and FQDESV (reference sequence). The CDR3 region is CASSSSPNQPQHF. Here the CDR3 DNA reads TGTGCCAGCAGCTCCTCACCAAATCAGCCCCAGCATTTT.

The table lists this clone with a count of one. The genes are TRBV19 and TRBJ1-2; 11 positions agree with TRBD1. Per germline, CDR1 LNHDA and CDR2 SQIVND (reference sequence). The J segment lost 2 bases and the V segment lost 5 bases, leaving 4 bases of the junction unmatched. The CDR3 has 15 residues. Here the CDR3 DNA reads TGTGCCAGTAGTGGCTGGACAGGGGGCAACTATGGCTACACCTTC. Its protein product is CASSGWTGGNYGYTF.

The chain links TRBV19 to TRBJ1-1; no clear D. This CDR3 has 13 amino acids. The V and J ends lost 9 bases and 4 bases respectively, with 15 bases between them. CDR1 is LNHDA, CDR2 SQIVND, per germline (reference sequence). The CDR3 coding sequence is TGTGCCAGCCGACACCCCCGGGGCACTGAAGCTTTCTTT. This gives the protein CASRHPRGTEAFF. The whole variable domain, filled in from reference TRBV19 and TRBJ1-1, reads DGGITQSPKYLFRKEGQNVTLSCEQNLNHDAMYWYRQDPGQGLRLIYYSQIVNDFQKGDIAEGYSVSREKKESFPLTVTSAQKNPTAFYLCASRHPRGTEAFFGQGTRLTVV.

The rearrangement links TRBV15 to TRBJ1-2, with D perhaps matching TRBD1 (6 bases). This CDR3 region has 15 residues. V lost 3 bases and J 8 bases, leaving 19 bases between the germline ends. Germline V gene lookup returns CDR1 LNHNV and CDR2 YYDKDF (reference sequence). The CDR3 reads CATSSTSAGASGYTF. DNA of the CDR3: TGTGCCACCAGCAGCACATCAGCAGGGGCTAGCGGCTACACCTTC.

The J gene is TRBJ1-1, the V gene TRBV5-6; the D gene is possibly TRBD1 (6 bases). The CDR3 is 14 amino acids. Germline V CDR1 and CDR2: SGHDT, YYEEEE. The V and J ends lost 4 bases and 11 bases respectively, with 21 bases between them. The CDR3 region has the DNA TGTGCCAGCAGCGCCCCTCTGCGGGGGGCTGTGGCTTTCTTT. This translates into CASSAPLRGAVAFF.

The rearrangement uses TRBV29-1 and TRBJ1-5, with no clear D. The germline V and J ends were trimmed by 3 bases and 9 bases, with 12 bases remaining between them. The germline V gene encodes CDR1 SQVTM and CDR2 ANQGSEA. This CDR3 region has 12 residues. CDR3 nucleotides: TGCAGCGTTGAGGACCACCTGGGGCCCCAGCATTTT. Translating gives CSVEDHLGPQHF. The whole variable domain, remainder taken from reference TRBV29-1 and TRBJ1-5, is SAVISQKPSRDICQRGTSLTIQCQVDSQVTMMFWYRQQPGQSLTLIATANQGSEATYESGFVIDKFPISRPNLTFSTLTVSNMSPEDSSIYLCSVEDHLGPQHFGDGTRLSIL.

This clone was seen a handful of times. CDR3 protein: CATSSYGTRGYGYTF. In DNA form, the CDR3 reads TGTGCCACCAGCAGTTACGGGACAAGAGGCTATGGCTACACCTTC. The chain combines TRBV15 with TRBJ1-2, with TRBD1 as a possible D gene (6 bases). This CDR3 has 15 residues. V gave up 3 bases and J gave up 4 bases, with 15 bases separating them. Germline CDR1 LNHNV, CDR2 YYDKDF (reference sequence).

The gene calls are TRBV5-1 and TRBJ1-2; maybe TRBD1 (5 bases). This CDR3 is 10 amino acids long. The ends were cut back, 7 bases at V and 7 bases at J, with 8 bases in the middle. Germline V gene sequence: CDR1 SGHRS, CDR2 YFSETQ. CDR3 loop: CASAGVGYTF. The DNA for the CDR3 is TGCGCCAGCGCGGGGGTTGGCTACACCTTC.

The chain is built from TRBV5-1 and TRBJ1-6; the D gene is possibly TRBD1 (5 bases). This CDR3 region has 15 residues. V lost 0 bases and J 7 bases, leaving 11 bases between the germline ends. The V gene's germline CDR1 is SGHRS and CDR2 YFSETQ. CDR3 bases: TGCGCCAGCAGCTTGGAGGGACGGAGGAATTCACCCCTCCACTTT. Translated: CASSLEGRRNSPLHF.

The V and J genes are TRBV19 and TRBJ1-1; D is undetermined. CDR1 is LNHDA, CDR2 SQIVND, per germline (reference sequence). This CDR3 contains 13 residues. The V gene lost 3 bases and the J gene lost 4 bases, with 9 bases spanning the gap. The DNA for the CDR3 is TGTGCCAGTAGTATCCGGCTGTTCACTGAAGCTTTCTTT. Translation gives CASSIRLFTEAFF.